Following are 17 T cell receptor beta chains from one sample sequenced in a study of T cell responses to AZD1222 COVID-19 vaccine. The repertoire was sequenced with immunoSEQ multiplex PCR; TCRdb's copy has only in-frame clones and lacks some. The repertoire holds some 190,000 clones, approximately 92% seen once, with about 6.9% in the top ten. Sequences were derived from peripheral blood, sampled on day 0 of AZD1222 vaccination. The receptors here all came from an adult in good health.

The chain links TRBV4-3 to TRBJ1-4, with 8 bases lining up with TRBD1. This CDR3 comprises 17 residues. Germline CDR1 LGHNA, CDR2 YSLEER. V trimming: 2 bases; J trimming: 8 bases; junction bases outside the gene matches: 13. This CDR3 is CASSQSPGQGAREKLFF. In DNA, the CDR3 is TGCGCCAGCAGCCAATCTCCGGGGCAGGGGGCTCGAGAAAAACTGTTTTTT.

The chain employs TRBV28 and TRBJ1-2; unclear D gene. The V gene lost 6 bases and the J gene lost 7 bases, with 12 bases spanning the gap. The length of the CDR3 is 12 residues. The germline CDR1 and CDR2 sequences are MDHEN and SYDVKM. This chain's CDR3 is CASRTLAAGYTF. Written as DNA, the CDR3 is TGTGCCAGCAGGACCCTCGCGGCTGGCTACACCTTC.

The CDR3, as DNA: TGTGCCAGCAGTGACCTGAGGGGGGGGATAGAGACCCAGTACTTC. It specifies CASSDLRGGIETQYF. V and J are TRBV6-1 and TRBJ2-5; possibly TRBD2 for D (7 bases). Looked up from germline, CDR1 is MNHNS and CDR2 is SASEGT. V lost 3 bases and J 4 bases, leaving 15 bases between the germline ends. The CDR3 length is 15 residues.

This chain uses TRBV19 with TRBJ1-2, with TRBD1 matching 8 bases. Losses at the gene ends were 6 bases for V and 2 bases for J; bases not matched to a gene: 5. CDR3 length: 14 amino acids. Germline V lookup: CDR1 LNHDA, CDR2 SQIVND (reference sequence). The DNA for the CDR3 is TGTGCCAGTAGGGGACAGGAGACCAACTATGGCTACACCTTC. The encoded protein is CASRGQETNYGYTF.

This sequence joins TRBV6-5 and TRBJ2-1; 11 bases are a match to TRBD2. This CDR3 is built from 15 residues. V dropped 5 bases and J dropped 4; count of bases not matched to a gene: 4. Germline CDR1 and CDR2: MNHEY and SVGAGI. Here the CDR3 reads CASSPTSGGYNEQFF. The CDR3 coding sequence is TGTGCCAGCAGTCCAACTAGCGGGGGATACAATGAGCAGTTCTTC.

This chain connects TRBV2 to TRBJ2-1; 9 bases line up with TRBD1. The CDR3 loop spans 14 amino acids. Germline trimming cut 5 bases from V and 6 bases from J; bases unmatched to any gene: 5. Germline values: CDR1 SNHLY, CDR2 FYNNEI. CDR3 DNA: TGTGCCAGCAGTCCGGGACAGGGCTTCAATGAGCAGTTCTTC. As protein: CASSPGQGFNEQFF.

This clone was picked up many times. The chain links TRBV6-4 to TRBJ1-1, with TRBD1 identical over 11 bases. This CDR3 region has 14 residues. CDR1 is MRHNA and CDR2 is SNTAGT in the germline V gene. The V segment lost 5 bases and the J segment 4 bases; nucleotides outside the gene matches: 3. In DNA, the CDR3 is TGTGCCAGCAGTCCCGGGACAGGGGGCACTGAAGCTTTCTTT. This translates into CASSPGTGGTEAFF.

V usage is TRBV27 and J usage is TRBJ2-5; TRBD2 agrees at 11 bases. J was trimmed by 5 bases and V by 2 bases; bases with no gene match: 10. The germline CDR1 and CDR2 sequences are MNHEY and SMNVEV (reference sequence). The CDR3 totals 17 residues. CDR3 sequence (DNA): TGTGCCAGCAGTTTAACACCCGGGACTAGCGGAACGGAGACCCAGTACTTC. Its translation is CASSLTPGTSGTETQYF.

The chain carries TRBV28 and TRBJ1-2; 8 nucleotides agree with TRBD1. The V segment lost 1 base and the J segment 4 bases; nucleotides outside the gene matches: 8. The germline V gene has CDR1 MDHEN and CDR2 SYDVKM. This CDR3 region has 16 residues. This chain's CDR3 is CASSLSDRGASYGYTF. CDR3 nucleotide sequence: TGTGCCAGCAGTTTATCCGACAGGGGAGCCTCCTATGGCTACACCTTC.

The gene calls are TRBV6-5 and TRBJ1-5; 7 bases line up with TRBD1. The CDR3 has 12 residues. Germline V gene sequence: CDR1 MNHEY, CDR2 SVGAGI. Germline trimming cut 5 bases from V and 7 bases from J; bases unmatched to any gene: 2. The DNA of the CDR3 is TGTGCCAGCAGTACAGGGGTCCAGCCCCAGCATTTT. Its translation is CASSTGVQPQHF.

The V and J genes are TRBV5-1 and TRBJ2-7; 9 bases are a match to TRBD2. Losses at the gene ends were 2 bases for V and 5 bases for J; bases not matched to a gene: 2. The germline CDR1 and CDR2 sequences are SGHRS and YFSETQ. The CDR3 runs 13 residues. DNA for the CDR3: TGCGCCAGCAGCTTAGCGGGGGGTGACGAGCAGTACGTC. Translating it yields CASSLAGGDEQYV.

The gene calls are TRBV27 and TRBJ1-2; 10 nucleotides align to TRBD1. The germline gives CDR1 MNHEY, CDR2 SMNVEV (reference sequence). V was clipped by 5 bases and J by 8 bases; unmatched bases: 11. The CDR3 loop spans 15 amino acids. The chain's CDR3 is CASSLRQGAIRGYTF. The CDR3 bases are TGTGCCAGCAGTCTAAGACAGGGGGCGATTAGGGGCTACACCTTC.

This chain joins TRBV15 and TRBJ2-3, with D possibly matching TRBD2 (6 bases). V lost 1 base, J lost 0 bases, and 11 bases lay in between. CDR3 length: 16 amino acids. Germline values: CDR1 LNHNV, CDR2 YYDKDF (reference sequence). In nucleotides, the CDR3 is TGTGCCACCAGCAGAGGCGGCGGGGCCAGCACAGATACGCAGTATTTT. Its protein product is CATSRGGGASTDTQYF.

This chain connects TRBV19 to TRBJ2-2; D is uncertain. The CDR3 totals 14 residues. CDR1 is LNHDA and CDR2 is SQIVND in the germline V gene (reference sequence). Trimming stripped 3 bases from V and 3 bases from J, with 8 bases between. The CDR3 nucleotides read TGTGCCAGTAGTATCGAGCCTCACACCGGGGAGCTGTTTTTT. Translated: CASSIEPHTGELFF.

This rearrangement joins TRBV9 to TRBJ1-3; TRBD1 matches at 8 bases. Trimming took 4 bases from V and 4 from J; bases not matched to a gene: 7. The CDR3 has 15 residues. CDR1 and CDR2 (germline): SGDLS, YYNGEE. DNA for the CDR3: TGTGCCAGCAGCCCCGGACAGGGTGAGGGAAACACCATATATTTT. Protein sequence: CASSPGQGEGNTIYF.

The chain recombines TRBV5-4 with TRBJ2-5; D gene ambiguous. Trimming left V 1 base short and J 5 bases short, with 15 bases between. The CDR3 contains 15 residues. Germline CDR1 SGHNT, CDR2 YYREEE (reference sequence). The CDR3 region has the DNA TGTGCCAGCAGCTTGAAAGGAGATCTTACGGAGACCCAGTACTTC. Translating it yields CASSLKGDLTETQYF.

This clone showed up just once. The chain has TRBV19 and TRBJ2-1, with unresolved D. The germline CDR1 and CDR2 sequences are LNHDA and SQIVND (reference sequence). The CDR3 has 15 residues. V lost 3 bases to trimming and J lost 5 bases, with 14 bases between them. CDR3 amino acids: CASSISSRLHNEQFF. The CDR3 bases are TGTGCCAGTAGTATTAGTTCGCGCCTCCACAATGAGCAGTTCTTC. The variable domain in full, completed from reference TRBV19 and TRBJ2-1, reads DGGITQSPKYLFRKEGQNVTLSCEQNLNHDAMYWYRQDPGQGLRLIYYSQIVNDFQKGDIAEGYSVSREKKESFPLTVTSAQKNPTAFYLCASSISSRLHNEQFFGPGTRLTVL.